This T cell receptor (beta chain) was recovered during a study of Graves' ophthalmopathy and Graves' hyperthyroidism. The CDR3 contains 11 residues. CDR1 DFQATT and CDR2 SNEGSKA come from the germline V gene (reference sequence). V was cut by 5 bases and J by 8 bases, with 10 bases left in between. Among the hyperthyroidism patients, all were newly diagnosed, aged 18 to 65, with under 2 months' duration. Whole-study findings and limits: Prediction of ophthalmopathy progression reached 70.59% sensitivity and approximately 74% specificity.

Amplified TCR beta CDR3 regions were obtained using RNA transcripts as template. The workflow started with a first-round RT-PCR run with HTBI primers and then moved on to a second-round multiplex PCR. TCRdb processed the multiplex PCR reads anew with MiXCR; each CDR3 protein has one entry. Of roughly 350,000 distinct CDR3 sequences in the sample, roughly a sixth were seen once. This clonotype was seen at least ten times. Its matching antigen is unknown. The source material was peripheral blood. The V and J genes are TRBV20-1 and TRBJ2-1, with a tentative D call TRBD2 (6 bases). The source of this sequence is an adult woman with stable Graves' hyperthyroidism. CDR3: CSAPLAYEQFF. The CDR3 DNA reads TGCAGTGCTCCTCTAGCGTATGAGCAGTTCTTC.